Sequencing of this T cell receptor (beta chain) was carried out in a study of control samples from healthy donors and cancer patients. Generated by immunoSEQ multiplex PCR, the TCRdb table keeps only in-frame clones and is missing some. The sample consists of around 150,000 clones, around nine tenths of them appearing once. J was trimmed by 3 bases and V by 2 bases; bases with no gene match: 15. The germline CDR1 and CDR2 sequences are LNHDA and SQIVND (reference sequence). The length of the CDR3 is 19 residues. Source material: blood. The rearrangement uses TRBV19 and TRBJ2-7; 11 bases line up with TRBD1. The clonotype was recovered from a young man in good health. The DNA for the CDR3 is TGTGCCAGTAGTATACGGGTGGAACCCCACGGGACAGGGGGCTACGAGCAGTACTTC. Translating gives CASSIRVEPHGTGGYEQYF.